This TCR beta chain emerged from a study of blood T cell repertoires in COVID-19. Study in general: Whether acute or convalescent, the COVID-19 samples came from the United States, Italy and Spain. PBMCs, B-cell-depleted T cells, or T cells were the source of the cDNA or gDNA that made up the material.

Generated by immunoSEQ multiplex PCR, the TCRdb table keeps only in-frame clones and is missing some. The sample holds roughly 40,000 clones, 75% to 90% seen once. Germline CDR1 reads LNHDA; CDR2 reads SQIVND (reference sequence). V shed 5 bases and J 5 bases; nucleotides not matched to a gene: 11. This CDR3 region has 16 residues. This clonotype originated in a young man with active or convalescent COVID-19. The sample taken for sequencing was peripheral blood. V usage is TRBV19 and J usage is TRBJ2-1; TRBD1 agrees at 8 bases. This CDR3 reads CASSPLGQGTNNEQFF. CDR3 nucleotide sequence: TGTGCCAGTAGTCCGCTCGGACAGGGTACAAACAATGAGCAGTTCTTC.